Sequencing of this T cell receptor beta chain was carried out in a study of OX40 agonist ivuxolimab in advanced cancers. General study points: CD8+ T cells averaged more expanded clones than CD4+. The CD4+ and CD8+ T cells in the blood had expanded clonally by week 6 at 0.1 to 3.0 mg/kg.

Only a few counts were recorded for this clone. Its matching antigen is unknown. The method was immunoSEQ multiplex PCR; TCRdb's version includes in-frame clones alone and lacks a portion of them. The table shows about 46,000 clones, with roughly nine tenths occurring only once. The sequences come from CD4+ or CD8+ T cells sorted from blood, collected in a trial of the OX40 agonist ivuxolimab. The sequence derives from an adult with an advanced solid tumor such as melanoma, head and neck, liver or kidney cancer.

CDR3 DNA sequence: TGTGCCAGCAGCCACAGGGGGCGGCTCGAGCAGTACTTC. Translation: CASSHRGRLEQYF. The rearrangement uses TRBV7-8 and TRBJ2-7; 9 bases are shared with TRBD1. CDR3 length equals 13 residues. Trimming cost V 5 bases and J 6 bases; bases outside gene matches: 5. Germline CDR1 and CDR2: SGHVS and FQNEAQ.